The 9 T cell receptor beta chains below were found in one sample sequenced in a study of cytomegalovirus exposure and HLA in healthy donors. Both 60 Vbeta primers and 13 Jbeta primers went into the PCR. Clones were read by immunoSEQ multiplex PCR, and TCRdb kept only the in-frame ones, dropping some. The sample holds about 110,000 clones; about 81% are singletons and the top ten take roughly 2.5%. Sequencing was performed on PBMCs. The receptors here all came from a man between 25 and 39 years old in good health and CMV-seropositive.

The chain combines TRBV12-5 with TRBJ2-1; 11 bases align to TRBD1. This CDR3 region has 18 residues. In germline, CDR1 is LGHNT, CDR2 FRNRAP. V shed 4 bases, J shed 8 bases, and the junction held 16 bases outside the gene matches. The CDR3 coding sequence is TGTGCTAGTGGTTCCACCTCCCACGGACAGGGGGCGCATCATGAGCAGTTCTTC. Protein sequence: CASGSTSHGQGAHHEQFF. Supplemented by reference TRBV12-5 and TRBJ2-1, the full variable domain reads DARVTQTPRHKVTEMGQEVTMRCQPILGHNTVFWYRQTMMQGLELLAYFRNRAPLDDSGMPKDRFSAEMPDATLATLKIQPSEPRDSAVYFCASGSTSHGQGAHHEQFFGPGTRLTVL.

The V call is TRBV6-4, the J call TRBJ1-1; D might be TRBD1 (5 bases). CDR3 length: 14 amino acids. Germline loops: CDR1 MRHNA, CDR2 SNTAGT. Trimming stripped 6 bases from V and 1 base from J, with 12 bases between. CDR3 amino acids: CASRPGWGNTEAFF. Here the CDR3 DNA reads TGTGCCAGCAGGCCAGGGTGGGGGAACACTGAAGCTTTCTTT.

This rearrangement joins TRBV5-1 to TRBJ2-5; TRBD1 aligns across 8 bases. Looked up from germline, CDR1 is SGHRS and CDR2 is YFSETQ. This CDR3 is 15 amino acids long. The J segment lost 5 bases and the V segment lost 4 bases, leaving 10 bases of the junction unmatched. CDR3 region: CASSNGQGGWETQYF. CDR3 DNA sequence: TGCGCCAGCAGCAACGGACAGGGTGGTTGGGAGACCCAGTACTTC.

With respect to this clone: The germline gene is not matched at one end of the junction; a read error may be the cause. This CDR3 is CASSLSSQLAKNSQYF. The CDR3, as DNA: TGTGCCAGCAGCTTGTCTAGCCAACTAGCCAAAAACAGTCAGTACTTC. The gene calls are TRBV5-6 and TRBJ2-4; tentatively, D is TRBD2 (6 bases). Germline V CDR1 and CDR2: SGHDT, YYEEEE. This CDR3 contains 16 residues.

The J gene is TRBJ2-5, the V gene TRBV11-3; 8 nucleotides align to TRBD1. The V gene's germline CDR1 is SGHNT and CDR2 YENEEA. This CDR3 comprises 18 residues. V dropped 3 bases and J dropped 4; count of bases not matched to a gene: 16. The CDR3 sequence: CASSFSGTGGPSVETQYF. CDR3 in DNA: TGTGCCAGCAGCTTCTCGGGAACAGGGGGGCCCTCAGTAGAGACCCAGTACTTC.

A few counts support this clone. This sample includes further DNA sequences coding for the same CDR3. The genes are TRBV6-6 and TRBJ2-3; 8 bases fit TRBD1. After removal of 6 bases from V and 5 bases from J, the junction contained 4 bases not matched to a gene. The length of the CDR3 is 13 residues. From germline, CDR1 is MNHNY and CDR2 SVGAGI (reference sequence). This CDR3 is CASSGQGKDTQYF. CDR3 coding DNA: TGTGCCAGCAGCGGACAGGGCAAAGATACGCAGTATTTT.

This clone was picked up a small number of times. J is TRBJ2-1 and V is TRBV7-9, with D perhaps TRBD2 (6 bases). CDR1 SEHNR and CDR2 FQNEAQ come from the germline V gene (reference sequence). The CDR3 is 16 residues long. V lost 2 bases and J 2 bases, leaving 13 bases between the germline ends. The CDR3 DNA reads TGTGCCAGCAGCTTAAGGGGCGCGGGGACCTACAATGAGCAGTTCTTC. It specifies CASSLRGAGTYNEQFF. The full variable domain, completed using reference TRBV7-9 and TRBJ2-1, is DTGVSQNPRHKITKRGQNVTFRCDPISEHNRLYWYRQTLGQGPEFLTYFQNEAQLEKSRLLSDRFSAERPKGSFSTLEIQRTEQGDSAMYLCASSLRGAGTYNEQFFGPGTRLTVL.

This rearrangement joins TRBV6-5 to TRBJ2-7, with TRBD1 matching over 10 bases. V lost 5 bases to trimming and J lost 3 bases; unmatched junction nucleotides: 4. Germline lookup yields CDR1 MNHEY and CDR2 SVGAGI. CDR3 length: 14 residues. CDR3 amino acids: CASSTGTGVYEQYF. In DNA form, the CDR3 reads TGTGCCAGCAGTACCGGGACAGGGGTCTACGAGCAGTACTTC.

CDR3 residues: CASSLEGLRQAGGEDEQYF. CDR3 sequence (DNA): TGTGCCAGCAGCTTAGAGGGTCTTCGGCAGGCGGGGGGTGAAGACGAGCAGTACTTC. The chain links TRBV11-1 to TRBJ2-7, with 8 bases aligning to TRBD2. Germline-derived CDR1 and CDR2 are SGHAT and FQDESV (reference sequence). J was trimmed by 5 bases and V by 1 base; bases with no gene match: 19. The length of the CDR3 is 19 residues.